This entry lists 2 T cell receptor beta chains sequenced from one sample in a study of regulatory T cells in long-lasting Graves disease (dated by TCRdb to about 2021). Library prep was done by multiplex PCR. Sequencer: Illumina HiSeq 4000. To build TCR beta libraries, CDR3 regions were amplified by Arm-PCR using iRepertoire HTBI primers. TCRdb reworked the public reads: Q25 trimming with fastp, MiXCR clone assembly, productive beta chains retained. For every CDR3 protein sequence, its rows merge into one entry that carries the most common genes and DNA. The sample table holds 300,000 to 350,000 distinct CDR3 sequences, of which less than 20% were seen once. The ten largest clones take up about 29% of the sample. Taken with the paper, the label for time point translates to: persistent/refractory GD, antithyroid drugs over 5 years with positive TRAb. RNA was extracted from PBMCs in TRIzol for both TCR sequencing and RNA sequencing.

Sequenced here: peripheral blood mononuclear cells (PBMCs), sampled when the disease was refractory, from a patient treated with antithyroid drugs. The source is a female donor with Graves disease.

The CDR3 nucleotides are TGTGCCTGGGGGGGACAGGGGAGTGGACAGCCCCAGCATTTT. Its translation is CAWGGQGSGQPQHF. The chain has TRBV30 and TRBJ1-5, with 10 nucleotides matching TRBD1. Germline V lookup: CDR1 GTSNPN, CDR2 SVGIG (reference sequence). There are 14 residues in the CDR3. V shed 5 bases and J 7 bases; nucleotides not matched to a gene: 8.

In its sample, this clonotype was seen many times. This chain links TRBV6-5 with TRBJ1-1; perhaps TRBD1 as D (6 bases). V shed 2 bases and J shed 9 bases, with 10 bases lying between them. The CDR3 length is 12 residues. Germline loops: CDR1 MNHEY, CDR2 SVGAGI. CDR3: CASSYPTGKAFF. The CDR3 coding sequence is TGTGCCAGCAGTTACCCGACAGGTAAAGCTTTCTTT.